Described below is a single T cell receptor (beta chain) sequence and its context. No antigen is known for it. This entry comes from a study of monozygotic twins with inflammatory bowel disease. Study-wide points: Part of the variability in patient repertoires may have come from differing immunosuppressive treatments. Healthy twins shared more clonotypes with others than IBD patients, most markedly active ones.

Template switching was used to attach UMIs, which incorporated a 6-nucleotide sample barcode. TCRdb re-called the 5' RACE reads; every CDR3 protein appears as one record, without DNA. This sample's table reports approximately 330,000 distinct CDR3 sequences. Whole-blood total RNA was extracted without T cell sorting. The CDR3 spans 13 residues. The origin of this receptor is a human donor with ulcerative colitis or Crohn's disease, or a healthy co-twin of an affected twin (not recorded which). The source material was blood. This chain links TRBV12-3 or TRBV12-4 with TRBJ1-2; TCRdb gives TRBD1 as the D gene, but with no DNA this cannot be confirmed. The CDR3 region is CASSLERGYGYTF.